This TCR beta chain was identified during a study of identical twins. Findings and limits, study-wide: Cord blood beta clonotypes that were abundant carried fewer insertions, and memory repertoires showed no such trend. Out-of-frame sharing of TCR alpha in monozygotic twins was underestimated by models.

The CDR3 extends over 16 amino acids. The V segment lost 2 bases and the J segment 5 bases; nucleotides outside the gene matches: 8. Germline V gene lookup returns CDR1 SGHDN and CDR2 FVKESK. This clonotype has more than one count but fewer than ten. Its antigen remains unidentified. Each cDNA held unique molecular identifiers, and template switching gave it a universal primer site. TCRdb analysed the 5' RACE reads with MiXCR anew, one entry per CDR3 protein. This table holds roughly 250,000 distinct CDR3 sequences, over 12% found once. Sample: memory (CD45RO+) T cells sorted from blood. The V gene is TRBV14, the J gene TRBJ2-1, with 8 bases lining up with TRBD2. This receptor was obtained from a young woman in good health. CDR3 nucleotides: TGTGCCAGCAGCCAATCTCTAGCGGGTCTCGACAATGAGCAGTTCTTC. As protein: CASSQSLAGLDNEQFF.